The 27 T cell receptor beta chains in this list originate from one sample, sequenced in a study of T-cell reconstitution after alpha-beta-depleted transplantation in children. Preparation of the TCRbeta library used unique molecular identifiers. From the PCR reads, TCRdb called clonotypes with MiXCR, one entry per CDR3 protein. Among some 590,000 distinct CDR3 sequences listed, roughly a tenth were seen once. Sequencing used PBMCs from the stem cell graft donor, obtained from the stem cell graft. The receptors were sampled from a human donor who donated a stem cell graft to a child with acute myeloid leukemia.

This clonotype was detected ten times or more. The genes are TRBV6-2 or TRBV6-3 and TRBJ1-1, with TRBD1 as a possible D gene (5 bases). V was cut by 2 bases and J by 2 bases, with 15 bases left in between. Germline lookup yields CDR1 MNHEY and CDR2 SVGEGT. The CDR3 sequence is 16 residues long. CDR3 sequence (DNA): TGTGCCAGCAGTTACCGAACGACAGATCTAAACACTGAAGCTTTCTTT. As protein: CASSYRTTDLNTEAFF.

This clonotype was seen ten or more times. The chain recombines TRBV11-2 with TRBJ2-3; 16 nucleotides align to TRBD2. There are 16 residues in the CDR3. Looked up from germline, CDR1 is SGHAT and CDR2 is FQNNGV. The ends lost 3 bases at V and 7 bases at J; junction bases unmatched: 4. The CDR3 DNA sequence: TGTGCCAGCAGCTTGGGGACTAGCGGGAGGGCGAATACGCAGTATTTT. It yields the protein CASSLGTSGRANTQYF.

This clonotype was picked up a small number of times. This chain connects TRBV20-1 to TRBJ1-2; D possibly corresponds to TRBD1 (6 bases). Deletions cut 0 bases from V and 8 bases from J, with 25 bases between. Per the germline V gene, CDR1 is DFQATT and CDR2 is SNEGSKA (reference sequence). The CDR3 sequence is 17 residues long. CDR3 sequence (DNA): TGCAGTGCTAGAGATAGAGTTGCAGGGGCCGTTAAATACGGCTACACCTTC. Encoded protein: CSARDRVAGAVKYGYTF.

The sample holds many counts of this clonotype. The rearrangement links TRBV29-1 to TRBJ2-1; 12 positions match TRBD2. The CDR3 consists of 16 residues. Germline V CDR1 and CDR2: SQVTM, ANQGSEA. Trimming at V came to 4 bases and at J to 4 bases, leaving 8 bases not matched to a gene. The CDR3 nucleotides are TGCAGCGTTGTCCTAGCGGGAGGGGGGAAATACAATGAGCAGTTCTTC. The encoded protein is CSVVLAGGGKYNEQFF.

This clonotype has at least ten counts. This rearrangement joins TRBV28 to TRBJ1-1; no clear D gene. V was pared by 7 bases and J by 4 bases, with 13 bases between. The CDR3 sequence is 13 residues long. Per germline, CDR1 MDHEN and CDR2 SYDVKM. This CDR3 reads CASISPWITEAFF. CDR3 sequence (DNA): TGTGCCAGCATCTCCCCATGGATCACTGAAGCTTTCTTT.

The sample holds a few counts of this clonotype. The V and J genes are TRBV7-8 and TRBJ1-1, with unresolved D. This CDR3 has 12 residues. Germline CDR1 is SGHVS and CDR2 is FQNEAQ. V gave up 0 bases and J gave up 7 bases, with 6 bases separating them. CDR3 protein: CASSLAAGEAFF. In nucleotides, the CDR3 is TGTGCCAGCAGCTTAGCGGCCGGTGAAGCTTTCTTT.

The chain carries TRBV6-2 or TRBV6-3 and TRBJ1-1; D not resolved. Germline V gene data show CDR1 as MNHEY and CDR2 as SVGEGT. The CDR3 is 13 residues long. V gave up 8 bases and J gave up 3 bases, with 13 bases separating them. The DNA for the CDR3 is TGTGCCAGCGGGGATACAGTTTACACTGAAGCTTTCTTT. Translation gives CASGDTVYTEAFF.

The genes are TRBV20-1 and TRBJ1-1, with 8 positions matching TRBD1. CDR1 and CDR2 from the germline V gene are DFQATT and SNEGSKA (reference sequence). The CDR3 loop spans 11 amino acids. Trimming at V came to 2 bases and at J to 11 bases, leaving 4 bases not matched to a gene. CDR3 loop: CSARPDRVAFF. The CDR3 coding sequence is TGCAGTGCTAGACCGGACAGGGTGGCTTTCTTT.

This clonotype was detected a few times. This chain joins TRBV19 and TRBJ2-1, with TRBD2 matching over 11 bases. The V gene end was trimmed by 6 bases and the J gene end by 7 bases; junction bases not matched to a gene: 8. Per germline, CDR1 LNHDA and CDR2 SQIVND (reference sequence). This CDR3 region has 15 residues. The CDR3 reads CASSQTSGKANEQFF. CDR3 DNA sequence: TGTGCCAGTAGCCAGACTAGCGGGAAGGCAAATGAGCAGTTCTTC.

The rearrangement links TRBV4-3 to TRBJ2-2; 8 bases map to TRBD2. Germline V gene sequence: CDR1 LGHNA, CDR2 YSLEER. V lost 0 bases to trimming and J lost 6 bases; unmatched junction nucleotides: 9. The CDR3 spans 17 residues. As DNA, the CDR3 is TGCGCCAGCAGCCAAGATCGAACGGGAGGGCCCGCCGGGGAGCTGTTTTTT. This gives the protein CASSQDRTGGPAGELFF.

This clonotype has just one count. A much larger clonotype is one base distant, so this may be a read error. The rearrangement joins TRBV6-1 to TRBJ2-5; the match to TRBD2 covers 7 bases. Looked up from germline, CDR1 is MNHNS and CDR2 is SASEGT. The CDR3 covers 15 residues. V lost 6 bases to trimming and J lost 9 bases; unmatched junction nucleotides: 16. The CDR3: CASSSNLADREAQYF. The CDR3, as DNA: TGTGCCAGCAGCTCAAACCTAGCGGACCGGGAGGCCCAGTACTTC.

This clonotype has just a few counts. The CDR3 region has the DNA TGCAGCGCCGATGGGGGGGGGACAGATACGCAGTATTTT. Translation: CSADGGGTDTQYF. This rearrangement joins TRBV29-1 to TRBJ2-3, with 7 bases fitting TRBD2. CDR1 SQVTM and CDR2 ANQGSEA come from the germline V gene. CDR3 length: 13 residues. The V gene end was trimmed by 7 bases and the J gene end by 3 bases; junction bases not matched to a gene: 7.

This chain joins TRBV12-3 or TRBV12-4 and TRBJ1-6; D ambiguous. The CDR3 has 16 residues. Trimming took off 1 base at V and 7 bases at J, with 14 bases between the two ends. The DNA for the CDR3 is TGTGCCAGCAGTTTAGGACTCCGGGCCGGAAATTCACCCCTCCACTTT. Translation gives CASSLGLRAGNSPLHF.

There are a few counts of this clonotype. The CDR3 DNA is TGTGCCAGCAGCCAATCCGTGGGGTCCTACGAGCAGTACTTC. Translated, it gives CASSQSVGSYEQYF. The chain carries TRBV4-2 and TRBJ2-7; no reliable D call. Germline-derived CDR1 and CDR2 are LGHNA and YNFKEQ. Trimming cost V 2 bases and J 1 base, with 9 bases left between them. The CDR3 covers 14 residues.

This clonotype has a handful of counts. V usage is TRBV5-1 and J usage is TRBJ2-7, with a tentative D call TRBD1 (6 bases). Germline lookup yields CDR1 SGHRS and CDR2 YFSETQ. The CDR3 consists of 15 residues. V lost 3 bases, J lost 4 bases, and 17 bases lay in between. This chain's CDR3 is CASSYDRLQGYEQYF. CDR3 bases: TGCGCCAGCAGCTATGACAGGCTACAGGGTTACGAGCAGTACTTC.

About this clonotype: A junction boundary mismatches the germline segment, possibly from a read error. CDR3 amino acids: CASQNRASSNEQVF. For the CDR3, the DNA is TGTGCCAGCCAGAACAGGGCCTCCTCCAATGAGCAGGTCTTC. V usage is TRBV7-2 and J usage is TRBJ2-1; D is perhaps TRBD1 (6 bases). In germline, CDR1 is SGHTA, CDR2 FQGNSA. The CDR3 loop spans 14 amino acids. The complete variable domain, with remaining parts taken from reference TRBV7-2 and TRBJ2-1, reads GAGVSQSPSNKVTEKGKDVELRCDPISGHTALYWYRQSLGQGLEFLIYFQGNSAPDKSGLPSDRFSAERTGGSVSTLTIQRTQQEDSAVYLCASQNRASSNEQVFGPGTRLTVL.

J is TRBJ2-6 and V is TRBV27, with D tentatively TRBD2 (6 bases). The germline CDR1 and CDR2 sequences are MNHEY and SMNVEV (reference sequence). The CDR3 totals 17 residues. V was shortened by 2 bases and J by 4 bases, with 15 bases between the two germline ends. The CDR3 DNA reads as TGTGCCAGCAGTTTAGCGGGGCCTGTAGGCGGGGCCAACGTCCTGACTTTC. Encoded protein: CASSLAGPVGGANVLTF. Supplemented by reference TRBV27 and TRBJ2-6, the full variable domain reads EAQVTQNPRYLITVTGKKLTVTCSQNMNHEYMSWYRQDPGLGLRQIYYSMNVEVTDKGDVPEGYKVSRKEKRNFPLILESPSPNQTSLYFCASSLAGPVGGANVLTFGAGSRLTVL.

This clonotype was seen a few times. The gene calls are TRBV12-3 or TRBV12-4 and TRBJ2-1; 14 bases line up with TRBD2. The ends lost 5 bases at V and 0 bases at J; junction bases unmatched: 12. This CDR3 spans 20 amino acids. The CDR3 DNA reads TGTGCCAGCAGTCCACAGTTCGGGACTAGCGGGAGTAGCTCCTACAATGAGCAGTTCTTC. Amino acids: CASSPQFGTSGSSSYNEQFF.

The V call is TRBV6-4, the J call TRBJ1-2; 7 bases match TRBD1. This CDR3 comprises 15 residues. Looked up from germline, CDR1 is MRHNA and CDR2 is SNTAGT. V dropped 5 bases and J dropped 8; count of bases not matched to a gene: 14. CDR3 nucleotides: TGTGCCAGCAGTAGATCCGGGACAGCCACTGGAGGCTACACCTTC. As protein: CASSRSGTATGGYTF.

The chain uses TRBV6-2 or TRBV6-3 and TRBJ1-6; 7 bases match TRBD1. CDR1 MNHEY and CDR2 SVGEGT come from the germline V gene. This CDR3 contains 13 residues. J lost 14 bases, V lost 6 bases, and 10 bases had no gene match. In DNA, the CDR3 is TGTGCCAGCAGCTCCCTTTTACAGGGGACCCTCCACTTT. Encoded protein: CASSSLLQGTLHF.

The chain recombines TRBV7-9 with TRBJ1-1, with D hard to call. Trimming left V 5 bases short and J 6 bases short, with 19 bases between. CDR3 length: 15 residues. Germline lookup yields CDR1 SEHNR and CDR2 FQNEAQ (reference sequence). In DNA form, the CDR3 reads TGTGCCAGCAGCCCCCGCGGGGAGGCGAAACCTGAAGCTTTCTTT. It yields the protein CASSPRGEAKPEAFF. Combining the CDR3 with reference TRBV7-9 and TRBJ1-1 gives the whole variable domain DTGVSQNPRHKITKRGQNVTFRCDPISEHNRLYWYRQTLGQGPEFLTYFQNEAQLEKSRLLSDRFSAERPKGSFSTLEIQRTEQGDSAMYLCASSPRGEAKPEAFFGQGTRLTVV.

The rearrangement links TRBV11-2 to TRBJ2-1; D remains ambiguous. The CDR3 has 16 residues. Germline CDR1 SGHAT, CDR2 FQNNGV. V lost 1 base and J lost 7, with 17 bases in between. CDR3 coding DNA: TGTGCCAGCAGCTTAGTATCGGCGGCCGCGAGAAATGAGCAGTTCTTC. Protein product: CASSLVSAAARNEQFF.

V is TRBV4-2 and J is TRBJ2-3, with 7 nucleotides matching TRBD2. Looked up from germline, CDR1 is LGHNA and CDR2 is YNFKEQ. V was pared by 6 bases and J by 5 bases, with 11 bases of the junction left unmatched. CDR3 length: 15 residues. CDR3 nucleotide sequence: TGTGCCAGCAGGAGCCTTGGCGGGAGTTTAGATACGCAGTATTTT. Encoded protein: CASRSLGGSLDTQYF.

The V call is TRBV6-2 or TRBV6-3, the J call TRBJ1-5; D gene ambiguous. V lost 2 bases and J lost 6, with 5 bases in between. The CDR3 is 12 residues long. Germline CDR1 and CDR2: MNHEY and SVGEGT. This CDR3 reads CASSYGSQPQHF. CDR3 bases: TGTGCCAGCAGTTACGGCAGTCAGCCCCAGCATTTT.

This clonotype was seen repeatedly, ten times or more. The V gene is TRBV20-1, the J gene TRBJ2-1; 9 bases align to TRBD1. Losses at the gene ends were 6 bases for V and 8 bases for J; bases not matched to a gene: 14. Germline V gene lookup returns CDR1 DFQATT and CDR2 SNEGSKA (reference sequence). The CDR3 consists of 15 residues. This CDR3 is CSANPGTGKPYEQFF. CDR3 DNA: TGCAGTGCCAATCCCGGGACAGGGAAACCTTATGAGCAGTTCTTC.

This chain uses TRBV6-1 with TRBJ2-7; possibly TRBD1 for D (7 bases). Germline lookup yields CDR1 MNHNS and CDR2 SASEGT. V lost 7 bases and J lost 7, with 20 bases in between. This CDR3 is 14 amino acids long. CDR3 loop: CASTSGQGGGEQYF. In nucleotides, the CDR3 is TGTGCCAGCACCTCAGGGCAGGGGGGAGGTGAGCAGTACTTC.

This clonotype was counted between two and nine times. CDR3 in amino acids: CASRREVRNEQFF. CDR3 in DNA: TGTGCCAGCAGGCGGGAAGTTAGGAATGAGCAGTTCTTC. The chain is built from TRBV2 and TRBJ2-1, with a weak D call TRBD2 (6 bases). Between the trimmed V and J ends, which lost 6 bases and 7 bases, there was a span of 13 bases. The CDR3 contains 13 residues. Looked up from germline, CDR1 is SNHLY and CDR2 is FYNNEI.